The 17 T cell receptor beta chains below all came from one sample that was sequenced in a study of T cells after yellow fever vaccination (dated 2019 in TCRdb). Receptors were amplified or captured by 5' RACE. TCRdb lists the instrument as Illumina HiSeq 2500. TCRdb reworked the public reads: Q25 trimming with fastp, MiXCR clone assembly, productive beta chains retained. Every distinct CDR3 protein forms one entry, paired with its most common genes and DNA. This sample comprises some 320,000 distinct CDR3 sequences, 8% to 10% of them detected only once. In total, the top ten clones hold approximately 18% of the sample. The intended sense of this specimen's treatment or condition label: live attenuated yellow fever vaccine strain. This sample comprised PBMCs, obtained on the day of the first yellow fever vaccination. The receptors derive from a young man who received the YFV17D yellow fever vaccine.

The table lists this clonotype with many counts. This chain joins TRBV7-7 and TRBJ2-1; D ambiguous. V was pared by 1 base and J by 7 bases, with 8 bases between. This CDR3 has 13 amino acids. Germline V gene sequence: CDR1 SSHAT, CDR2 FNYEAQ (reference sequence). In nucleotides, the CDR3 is TGTGCCAGCAGCTTAGGCGATCCGAATGAGCAGTTCTTC. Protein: CASSLGDPNEQFF.

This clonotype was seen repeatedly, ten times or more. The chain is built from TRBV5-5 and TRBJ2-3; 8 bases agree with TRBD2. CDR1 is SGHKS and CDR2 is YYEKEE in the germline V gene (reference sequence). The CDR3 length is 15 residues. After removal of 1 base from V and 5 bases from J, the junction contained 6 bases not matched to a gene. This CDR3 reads CASSLTREGGDTQYF. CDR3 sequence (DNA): TGTGCCAGCAGCTTGACCCGGGAGGGGGGAGATACGCAGTATTTT. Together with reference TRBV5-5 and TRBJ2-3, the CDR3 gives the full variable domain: DAGVTQSPTHLIKTRGQQVTLRCSPISGHKSVSWYQQVLGQGPQFIFQYYEKEERGRGNFPDRFSARQFPNYSSELNVNALLLGDSALYLCASSLTREGGDTQYFGPGTRLTVL.

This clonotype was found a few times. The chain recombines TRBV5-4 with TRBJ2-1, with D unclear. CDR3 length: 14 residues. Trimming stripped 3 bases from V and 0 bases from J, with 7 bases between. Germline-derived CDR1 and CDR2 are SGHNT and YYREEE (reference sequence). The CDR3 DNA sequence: TGTGCCAGCAGCTCCGACACCTCCTACAATGAGCAGTTCTTC. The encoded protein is CASSSDTSYNEQFF.

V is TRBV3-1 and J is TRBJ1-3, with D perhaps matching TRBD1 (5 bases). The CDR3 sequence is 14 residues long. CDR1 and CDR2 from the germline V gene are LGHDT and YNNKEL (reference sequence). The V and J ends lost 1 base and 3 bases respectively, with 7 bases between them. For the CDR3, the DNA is TGTGCCAGCAGCCAAGGGGACGGTGGAAACACCATATATTTT. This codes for CASSQGDGGNTIYF.

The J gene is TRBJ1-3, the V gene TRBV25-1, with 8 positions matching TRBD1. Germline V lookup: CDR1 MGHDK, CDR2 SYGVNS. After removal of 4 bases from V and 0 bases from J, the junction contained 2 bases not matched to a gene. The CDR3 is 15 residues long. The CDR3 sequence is CASSAGQGSGNTIYF. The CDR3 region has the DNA TGTGCCAGCAGTGCCGGACAGGGCTCTGGAAACACCATATATTTT.

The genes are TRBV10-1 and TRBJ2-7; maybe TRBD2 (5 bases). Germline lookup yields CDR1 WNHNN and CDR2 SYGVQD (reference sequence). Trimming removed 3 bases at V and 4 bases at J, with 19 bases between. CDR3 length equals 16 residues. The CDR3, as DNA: TGCGCCAGCAGTGAAAGGACTCCTCTTGGGTCGTACGAGCAGTACTTC. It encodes CASSERTPLGSYEQYF.

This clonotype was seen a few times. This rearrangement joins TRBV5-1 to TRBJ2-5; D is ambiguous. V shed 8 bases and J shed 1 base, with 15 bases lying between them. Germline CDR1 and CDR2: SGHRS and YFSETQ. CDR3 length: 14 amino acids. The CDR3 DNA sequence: TGCGCCAGTAGGGCCGACGTAAGCCAAGAGACCCAGTACTTC. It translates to CASRADVSQETQYF.

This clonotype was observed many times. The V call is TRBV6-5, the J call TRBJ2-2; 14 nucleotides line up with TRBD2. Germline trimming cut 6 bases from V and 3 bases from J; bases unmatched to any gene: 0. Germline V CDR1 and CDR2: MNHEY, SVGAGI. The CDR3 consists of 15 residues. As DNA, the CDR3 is TGTGCCAGCAGGGGACTAGCGGGGGACACCGGGGAGCTGTTTTTT. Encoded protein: CASRGLAGDTGELFF.

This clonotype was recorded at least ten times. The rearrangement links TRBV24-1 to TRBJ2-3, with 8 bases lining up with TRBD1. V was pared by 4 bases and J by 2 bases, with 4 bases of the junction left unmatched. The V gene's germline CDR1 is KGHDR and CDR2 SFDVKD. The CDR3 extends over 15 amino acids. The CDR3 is CATSDRGPYTDTQYF. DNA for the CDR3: TGTGCCACCAGTGACAGGGGGCCCTACACAGATACGCAGTATTTT.

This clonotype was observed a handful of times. CDR3 amino acids: CASSPGRRDTQYF. CDR3 sequence (DNA): TGTGCCAGCAGCCCGGGACGGCGAGATACGCAGTATTTT. This rearrangement joins TRBV7-9 to TRBJ2-3; the D gene could be TRBD1 or TRBD2 (5 bases each). CDR1 and CDR2 from the germline V gene are SEHNR and FQNEAQ (reference sequence). Trimming shortened V by 5 bases and J by 5 bases, and 11 bases separated the two germline ends. This CDR3 region has 13 residues.

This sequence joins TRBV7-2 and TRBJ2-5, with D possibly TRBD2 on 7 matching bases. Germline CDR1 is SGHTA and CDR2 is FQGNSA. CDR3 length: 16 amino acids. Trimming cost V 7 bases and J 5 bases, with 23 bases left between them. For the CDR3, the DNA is TGTGCCAGCACAAAGGGGGGGTGGTTGTTAACGGAGACCCAGTACTTC. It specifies CASTKGGWLLTETQYF. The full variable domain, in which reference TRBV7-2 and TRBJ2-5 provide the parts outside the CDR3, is GAGVSQSPSNKVTEKGKDVELRCDPISGHTALYWYRQSLGQGLEFLIYFQGNSAPDKSGLPSDRFSAERTGGSVSTLTIQRTQQEDSAVYLCASTKGGWLLTETQYFGPGTRLLVL.

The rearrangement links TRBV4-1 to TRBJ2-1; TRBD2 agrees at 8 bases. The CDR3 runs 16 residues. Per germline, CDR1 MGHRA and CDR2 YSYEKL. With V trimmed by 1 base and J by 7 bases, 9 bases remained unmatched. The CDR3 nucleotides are TGCGCCAGCAGCCAAGGCGGGGGGACCCCGACGAATGAGCAGTTCTTC. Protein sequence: CASSQGGGTPTNEQFF.

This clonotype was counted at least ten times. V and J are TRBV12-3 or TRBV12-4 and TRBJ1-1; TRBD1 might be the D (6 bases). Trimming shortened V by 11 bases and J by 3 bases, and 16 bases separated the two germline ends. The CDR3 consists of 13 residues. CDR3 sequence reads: CAARTQGYTEAFF. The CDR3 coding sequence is TGTGCCGCAAGGACTCAGGGGTACACTGAAGCTTTCTTT.

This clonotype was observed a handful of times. In DNA, the CDR3 is TGTGCCAGCAGCCTCGGACAGGGGAAGAATTCACCCCTCCACTTT. It translates to CASSLGQGKNSPLHF. The chain has TRBV12-3 or TRBV12-4 and TRBJ1-6, with 9 bases fitting TRBD1. This CDR3 is built from 15 residues. V lost 6 bases and J lost 7; bases outside the gene matches: 7.

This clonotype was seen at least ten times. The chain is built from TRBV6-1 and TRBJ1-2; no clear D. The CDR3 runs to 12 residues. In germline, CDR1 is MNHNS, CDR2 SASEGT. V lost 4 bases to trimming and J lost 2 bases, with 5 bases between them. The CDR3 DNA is TGTGCCAGCAGTGTGGACAACTATGGCTACACCTTC. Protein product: CASSVDNYGYTF.

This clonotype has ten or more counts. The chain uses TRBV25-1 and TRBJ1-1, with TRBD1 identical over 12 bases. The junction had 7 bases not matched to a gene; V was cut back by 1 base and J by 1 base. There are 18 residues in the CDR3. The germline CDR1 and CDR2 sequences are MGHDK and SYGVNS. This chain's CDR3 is CASSEFGGTGGWNTEAFF. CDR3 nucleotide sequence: TGTGCCAGCAGTGAATTTGGGGGGACAGGGGGCTGGAACACTGAAGCTTTCTTT.

The CDR3 DNA is TGCGCCAGCAGCTTCGAACCACAGGGGAGCACCGGGGAGCTGTTTTTT. Protein: CASSFEPQGSTGELFF. The chain carries TRBV5-1 and TRBJ2-2; 7 bases align to TRBD1. There are 16 residues in the CDR3. Per germline, CDR1 SGHRS and CDR2 YFSETQ. V was clipped by 2 bases and J by 4 bases; unmatched bases: 8.